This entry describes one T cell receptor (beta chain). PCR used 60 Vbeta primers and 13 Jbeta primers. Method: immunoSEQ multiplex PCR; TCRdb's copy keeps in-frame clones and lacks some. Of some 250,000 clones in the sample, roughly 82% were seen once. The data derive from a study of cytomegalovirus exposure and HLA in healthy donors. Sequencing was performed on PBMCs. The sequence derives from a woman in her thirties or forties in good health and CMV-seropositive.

The CDR3 region is CAWSVGQGIYEQYF. In DNA form, the CDR3 reads TGTGCCTGGAGTGTCGGACAGGGGATCTACGAGCAGTACTTC. This chain uses TRBV30 with TRBJ2-7, with TRBD1 matching over 9 bases. V dropped 0 bases and J dropped 3; count of bases not matched to a gene: 3. The CDR3 covers 14 residues. Per the germline V gene, CDR1 is GTSNPN and CDR2 is SVGIG (reference sequence).